These 31 T cell receptor beta chains were all obtained from the same sample, sequenced in a study of control samples from healthy donors and cancer patients (dated by TCRdb to 2020 to 2022). Library generation was performed with the immunoSEQ multiplex PCR assay. The clones in this table, taken by TCRdb from immuneACCESS, are in-frame only. Not every clone is retained; where verified, under half of the shortfall comes from an unresolved V gene, and the cause of the rest is unknown. This sample lists 60,000 to 85,000 clones; about 92% were detected once. About 5.6% of the sample lies in the top ten. Sequencing used blood. The origin of the receptors is an older woman in good health.

The J gene is TRBJ1-5, the V gene TRBV28; no definite D call. Germline CDR1 and CDR2: MDHEN and SYDVKM. The CDR3 runs 11 residues. Trimming took 6 bases from V and 5 from J, leaving 5 bases between them. The CDR3: CASRADQPQHF. The CDR3, as DNA: TGTGCCAGCAGGGCCGATCAGCCCCAGCATTTT.

V usage is TRBV6-5 and J usage is TRBJ2-2, with D tentatively TRBD1 (6 bases). CDR3 length: 14 amino acids. Trimming took off 4 bases at V and 4 bases at J, with 10 bases between the two ends. Germline lookup yields CDR1 MNHEY and CDR2 SVGAGI. CDR3 in DNA: TGTGCCAGCAGTTGGACAGTGGCCACCGGGGAGCTGTTTTTT. Translated: CASSWTVATGELFF.

The chain uses TRBV5-6 and TRBJ2-2, with 9 bases matching TRBD2. This CDR3 contains 15 residues. Germline loops: CDR1 SGHDT, CDR2 YYEEEE. J lost 6 bases, V lost 4 bases, and 7 bases had no gene match. The CDR3 loop is CASSISGRGSGELFF. Here the CDR3 DNA reads TGTGCCAGCAGCATTAGCGGGAGAGGGTCCGGGGAGCTGTTTTTT.

The chain recombines TRBV28 with TRBJ2-5; weak D call: TRBD1 (7 bases). Germline V CDR1 and CDR2: MDHEN, SYDVKM. The CDR3 totals 14 residues. Trimming removed 6 bases from V and 5 bases from J, with 16 bases in between. In nucleotides, the CDR3 is TGTGCCAGCAGCTTCCCAGGGGGGTCGGAGACCCAGTACTTC. Translation gives CASSFPGGSETQYF. Using reference TRBV28 and TRBJ2-5 for the parts outside the CDR3, the full variable domain is DVKVTQSSRYLVKRTGEKVFLECVQDMDHENMFWYRQDPGLGLRLIYFSYDVKMKEKGDIPEGYSVSREKKERFSLILESASTNQTSMYLCASSFPGGSETQYFGPGTRLLVL.

The J gene is TRBJ1-4, the V gene TRBV24-1; D is possibly TRBD1 (5 bases). CDR3 length: 17 amino acids. Trimming pared 4 bases from V and 0 bases from J, leaving 14 bases between. Germline values: CDR1 KGHDR, CDR2 SFDVKD. This chain's CDR3 is CATSDGGTGPTNEKLFF. In DNA form, the CDR3 reads TGTGCCACCAGTGACGGGGGAACGGGTCCAACTAATGAAAAACTGTTTTTT.

The chain carries TRBV29-1 and TRBJ2-2; tentative D call: TRBD2 (5 bases). Per germline, CDR1 SQVTM and CDR2 ANQGSEA. The V and J ends lost 8 bases and 5 bases respectively, with 12 bases between them. CDR3 size: 12 residues. The CDR3 coding sequence is TGCAGCACTACGGGGAGTACCGGGGAGCTGTTTTTT. Residues: CSTTGSTGELFF.

The chain employs TRBV3-1 (or the pseudogene TRBV3-2) and TRBJ1-1; D remains unclear. Trimming pared 1 base from V and 0 bases from J, leaving 3 bases between. The germline CDR1 and CDR2 sequences are LGHDT and YNNKEL (reference sequence). The CDR3 sequence is 13 residues long. This chain's CDR3 is CASSQALNTEAFF. The CDR3 nucleotides are TGTGCCAGCAGCCAAGCCCTGAACACTGAAGCTTTCTTT.

The V gene is TRBV28, the J gene TRBJ1-2, with D possibly being TRBD1 (5 bases). The CDR3 totals 14 residues. Germline loops: CDR1 MDHEN, CDR2 SYDVKM. The V end was cut by 4 bases, the J end by 8 bases, with 17 bases between. CDR3 region: CASSSNPDRGGYTF. The DNA for the CDR3 is TGTGCCAGCAGTTCAAACCCAGACAGAGGAGGCTACACCTTC.

This clone occurred once. The CDR3 here is CASSATGTGDVRELFF. CDR3 in DNA: TGTGCCAGCTCAGCAACCGGGACAGGGGATGTGCGGGAGCTGTTTTTT. This chain joins TRBV18 and TRBJ2-2; TRBD1 agrees at 10 bases. Germline V gives CDR1 KGHSH, CDR2 LQKENI. This CDR3 has 16 amino acids. With V trimmed by 5 bases and J by 9 bases, 12 bases remained unmatched.

V usage is TRBV27 and J usage is TRBJ2-1; 7 bases are shared with TRBD2. The CDR3 is 15 amino acids. Germline loops: CDR1 MNHEY, CDR2 SMNVEV (reference sequence). V dropped 2 bases and J dropped 0; count of bases not matched to a gene: 1. DNA of the CDR3: TGTGCCAGCAGTTTAGCGGGAGCCTCCTACAATGAGCAGTTCTTC. Its protein product is CASSLAGASYNEQFF.

The rearrangement links TRBV12-3 or TRBV12-4 to TRBJ2-1, with 7 bases identical to TRBD1. V dropped 6 bases and J dropped 15; count of bases not matched to a gene: 11. CDR3 length: 12 residues. CDR3 residues: CASSPNRGSSFF. The CDR3 DNA is TGTGCCAGCAGCCCTAACAGGGGCTCCTCGTTCTTC.

About this clone itself: The sample has other DNA sequences that encode this CDR3 too. The genes are TRBV4-1 and TRBJ2-2; D gene uncertain. V lost 3 bases and J 0 bases, leaving 2 bases between the germline ends. Germline V CDR1 and CDR2: MGHRA, YSYEKL. The length of the CDR3 is 13 residues. CDR3 loop: CASSHANTGELFF. Written as DNA, the CDR3 is TGCGCCAGCAGCCACGCGAACACCGGGGAGCTGTTTTTT.

This sequence joins TRBV28 and TRBJ2-2; D is ambiguous. The CDR3 runs 15 residues. Germline-derived CDR1 and CDR2 are MDHEN and SYDVKM. Between the trimmed V and J ends, which lost 2 bases and 0 bases, there was a span of 7 bases. For the CDR3, the DNA is TGTGCCAGCAGTTTACTGCCTGCGAACACCGGGGAGCTGTTTTTT. This encodes CASSLLPANTGELFF.

The chain recombines TRBV9 with TRBJ2-3; 7 bases line up with TRBD1. V was clipped by 4 bases and J by 5 bases; unmatched bases: 13. CDR1 SGDLS and CDR2 YYNGEE come from the germline V gene. This CDR3 is 16 amino acids long. CDR3 protein: CASSPGFRGRGDTQYF. Written as DNA, the CDR3 is TGTGCCAGCAGCCCAGGGTTTAGGGGGCGTGGAGATACGCAGTATTTT.

V and J are TRBV10-3 and TRBJ1-1; 7 bases line up with TRBD1. The CDR3 totals 17 residues. CDR1 ENHRY and CDR2 SYGVKD come from the germline V gene. The junction had 7 bases not matched to a gene; V was cut back by 0 bases and J by 0 bases. CDR3: CAISESPGTAMNTEAFF. The DNA of the CDR3 is TGTGCCATCAGTGAGTCCCCCGGGACAGCCATGAACACTGAAGCTTTCTTT.

V usage is TRBV30 and J usage is TRBJ1-2; D call uncertain. The V gene lost 2 bases and the J gene lost 4 bases, with 17 bases spanning the gap. The germline gives CDR1 GTSNPN, CDR2 SVGIG (reference sequence). The CDR3 spans 15 residues. The chain's CDR3 is CAWSPAGAPSYGYTF. For the CDR3, the DNA is TGTGCCTGGAGTCCTGCAGGTGCCCCTAGCTATGGCTACACCTTC.

The chain couples TRBV6-6 to TRBJ2-2; TRBD2 might be the D (6 bases). The length of the CDR3 is 16 residues. Germline V gene lookup returns CDR1 MNHNY and CDR2 SVGAGI (reference sequence). V was clipped by 6 bases and J by 7 bases, with 21 bases between them. The CDR3, as DNA: TGTGCCAGCAGGACTAGACGGGAGCGAGCGAGCGGGGAGCTGTTTTTT. Translated, it gives CASRTRRERASGELFF.

V is TRBV5-8 and J is TRBJ2-3, with 13 bases identical to TRBD2. The CDR3 is made up of 15 amino acids. Germline V gene sequence: CDR1 SGHTS, CDR2 YDEGEE. The V segment lost 3 bases and the J segment 6 bases; nucleotides outside the gene matches: 4. The CDR3 DNA reads TGTGCCAGCAGCTCGGGACTAGCGGGATACGATACGCAGTATTTT. This sequence encodes CASSSGLAGYDTQYF.

The V gene is TRBV4-2, the J gene TRBJ2-3; D might be TRBD2 (6 bases). Trimming left V 4 bases short and J 10 bases short, with 12 bases between. The CDR3 is 12 amino acids. In germline, CDR1 is LGHNA, CDR2 YNFKEQ. The CDR3 DNA reads as TGTGCCAGCAGCCTTACTGGGGAGGCGCAGTATTTT. This codes for CASSLTGEAQYF.

The chain is built from TRBV30 and TRBJ1-5, with a weak D call TRBD1 (6 bases). Germline values: CDR1 GTSNPN, CDR2 SVGIG (reference sequence). The CDR3 contains 13 residues. Trimming left V 1 base short and J 2 bases short, with 6 bases between. The CDR3 DNA sequence: TGTGCCTGGAGTGCAGGGGGCAATCAGCCCCAGCATTTT. As protein: CAWSAGGNQPQHF. Full variable domain (remainder filled in from reference TRBV30 and TRBJ1-5): SQTIHQWPATLVQPVGSPLSLECTVEGTSNPNLYWYRQAAGRGLQLLFYSVGIGQISSEVPQNLSASRPQDRQFILSSKKLLLSDSGFYLCAWSAGGNQPQHFGDGTRLSIL.

The chain carries TRBV7-9 and TRBJ1-1; D not certain. The CDR3 is 16 amino acids. Germline CDR1 SEHNR, CDR2 FQNEAQ (reference sequence). The V gene lost 1 base and the J gene lost 1 base, with 13 bases spanning the gap. For the CDR3, the DNA is TGTGCCAGCAGCTTAGGGGGTGGTCTGGGGAACACTGAAGCTTTCTTT. Amino acids: CASSLGGGLGNTEAFF.

The chain joins TRBV29-1 to TRBJ2-1, with 12 bases identical to TRBD2. The germline V gene encodes CDR1 SQVTM and CDR2 ANQGSEA. The CDR3 is 18 residues long. The trim removed 3 bases at V and 8 bases at J, leaving 17 bases unmatched. CDR3 in DNA: TGCAGCGTTGAGGGGCTAGCGGGAGGGGGAAAGGCCCTCCATGAGCAGTTCTTC. Translation: CSVEGLAGGGKALHEQFF.

This chain links TRBV2 with TRBJ2-3; D is unresolved. In germline, CDR1 is SNHLY, CDR2 FYNNEI. Trimming removed 5 bases from V and 0 bases from J, with 6 bases in between. The CDR3 has 13 residues. The CDR3 reads CASSRDSTDTQYF. CDR3 nucleotide sequence: TGTGCCAGCAGTAGGGATAGCACAGATACGCAGTATTTT.

This chain uses TRBV19 with TRBJ2-1; D is perhaps TRBD2 (6 bases). The CDR3 contains 15 residues. The V end was cut by 7 bases, the J end by 1 base, with 14 bases between. Germline CDR1 LNHDA, CDR2 SQIVND (reference sequence). The CDR3 spells CASKGSGLSYNEQFF. As DNA, the CDR3 is TGTGCCAGTAAAGGTAGCGGCCTATCCTACAATGAGCAGTTCTTC.

This chain connects TRBV7-9 to TRBJ1-1; no clear D. CDR1 and CDR2 from the germline V gene are SEHNR and FQNEAQ (reference sequence). This CDR3 contains 13 residues. V was clipped by 1 base and J by 7 bases, with 10 bases between them. The CDR3 is CASSLDEQLEAFF. CDR3 bases: TGTGCCAGCAGCTTAGATGAGCAGCTTGAAGCTTTCTTT.

The V and J genes are TRBV7-2 and TRBJ1-2; D ambiguous. This CDR3 is 14 amino acids long. V was clipped by 2 bases and J by 2 bases, with 9 bases between them. Germline CDR1 is SGHTA and CDR2 is FQGNSA. CDR3 coding DNA: TGTGCCAGCAGCTTACTACACAGCAACTATGGCTACACCTTC. This sequence encodes CASSLLHSNYGYTF.

This chain links TRBV19 with TRBJ1-1; D might be TRBD1 (6 bases). The germline CDR1 and CDR2 sequences are LNHDA and SQIVND (reference sequence). V was shortened by 5 bases and J by 5 bases, with 27 bases between the two germline ends. The CDR3 contains 18 residues. The CDR3 here is CASSPSTGGAGVITEAFF. The CDR3, as DNA: TGTGCCAGTAGTCCCAGCACGGGGGGCGCCGGGGTCATAACTGAAGCTTTCTTT.

This clone is a singleton in its sample. The rearrangement links TRBV7-2 to TRBJ2-7; no reliable D call. Germline V gives CDR1 SGHTA, CDR2 FQGNSA. This CDR3 contains 14 residues. V was cut by 1 base and J by 2 bases, with 9 bases left in between. The CDR3 nucleotides are TGTGCCAGCAGCTTAGGGTTGGGGACCTACGAGCAGTACTTC. This encodes CASSLGLGTYEQYF.

This chain uses TRBV28 with TRBJ1-2; TRBD1 agrees at 7 bases. The CDR3 spans 13 residues. Germline CDR1 reads MDHEN; CDR2 reads SYDVKM. The J segment lost 8 bases and the V segment lost 7 bases, leaving 10 bases of the junction unmatched. The CDR3 spells CASTLPGGRGYTF. The CDR3 nucleotides read TGTGCCAGCACCTTACCAGGGGGAAGAGGCTACACCTTC.

The chain uses TRBV6-1 and TRBJ2-2, with 7 bases matching TRBD2. J gave up 4 bases and V 5 bases, and 7 bases lay outside the gene matches. CDR3 size: 15 residues. Germline CDR1 reads MNHNS; CDR2 reads SASEGT. CDR3 DNA: TGTGCCAGCAGTTGGTCGGGAGGTAGCACCGGGGAGCTGTTTTTT. It specifies CASSWSGGSTGELFF.

The J gene is TRBJ1-6, the V gene TRBV28; the D is unclear. This CDR3 has 13 amino acids. Germline assignment: CDR1 MDHEN and CDR2 SYDVKM. Between the trimmed V and J ends, which lost 7 bases and 0 bases, there was a span of 4 bases. The CDR3 protein is CASTLSYNSPLHF. In nucleotides, the CDR3 is TGTGCCAGCACCCTCTCCTATAATTCACCCCTCCACTTT.